The rows below give T cell receptor beta chains drawn from one sample of a study of blood T cell repertoires in COVID-19. Sequencing was performed with immunoSEQ multiplex PCR; in TCRdb, only in-frame clones are kept and a portion is missing. Among some 100,000 clones listed, around 89% were seen once. The sequenced material came from peripheral blood. The source is a human donor in a cohort sampled during active COVID-19. CDR3s include the opening cysteine and the closing phenylalanine or tryptophan. The order of the fields is D gene, J gene, V gene, clone size, CDR3 protein, CDR3 DNA. A D gene is named only where the DNA matches it firmly. Rows give clone size only sometimes, using once, few, many, or a class for an expanded clone.

D: TRBD1; J: TRBJ2-7; V: TRBV6-5; size: .; CDR3: CASSRTGTGGEQYF; DNA: TGTGCCAGCAGTAGAACCGGGACAGGTGGCGAGCAGTACTTC
D: TRBD1; J: TRBJ1-6; V: TRBV5-1; size: once; CDR3: CASRSDRVDNSPLHF; DNA: TGCGCCAGCAGATCTGACAGGGTGGATAATTCACCCCTCCACTTT
D: TRBD1; J: TRBJ2-1; V: TRBV5-5; size: once; CDR3: CASSLDGTGVYNEQFF; DNA: TGTGCCAGCAGCTTGGACGGGACAGGGGTTTACAATGAGCAGTTCTTC
D: TRBD2; J: TRBJ2-7; V: TRBV11-2; size: .; CDR3: CASSLTLAAENYEQYF; DNA: TGTGCCAGCAGCTTGACTCTAGCGGCAGAAAATTACGAGCAGTACTTC
D: TRBD2; J: TRBJ2-1; V: TRBV5-6; size: .; CDR3: CASRNQREGRYNEQFF; DNA: TGTGCCAGCAGAAACCAGCGGGAGGGACGTTACAATGAGCAGTTCTTC
D: .; J: TRBJ2-2; V: TRBV19; size: .; CDR3: CASLTRNTGELFF; DNA: TGTGCCAGCTTAACTCGGAACACCGGGGAGCTGTTTTTT
D: TRBD2; J: TRBJ2-5; V: TRBV10-3; size: .; CDR3: CAIRTSGVQETQYF; DNA: TGTGCCATCAGGACTAGCGGGGTCCAAGAGACCCAGTACTTC
D: .; J: TRBJ2-1; V: TRBV9; size: once; CDR3: CASSATPAVHNEQFF; DNA: TGTGCCAGCAGCGCGACCCCAGCGGTACACAATGAGCAGTTCTTC
D: TRBD2; J: TRBJ2-4; V: TRBV28; size: .; CDR3: CASSSSGGRHIQYF; DNA: TGTGCCAGCAGTTCCTCGGGAGGGAGGCACATTCAGTACTTC
D: TRBD2; J: TRBJ2-3; V: TRBV4-3; size: .; CDR3: CASSQAPRVAGGLRDTQYF; DNA: TGCGCCAGCAGCCAGGCCCCCCGGGTCGCGGGAGGGCTGCGAGATACGCAGTATTTT
D: .; J: TRBJ2-5; V: TRBV20-1; size: .; CDR3: CSASGGAQETQYF; DNA: TGCAGTGCTAGTGGCGGGGCGCAAGAGACCCAGTACTTC
D: TRBD1; J: TRBJ1-2; V: TRBV3-1/TRBV3-2; size: .; CDR3: CASSPTTGTGAYGYTF; DNA: TGTGCCAGCAGCCCCACCACCGGGACAGGGGCCTATGGCTACACCTTC
D: .; J: TRBJ2-2; V: TRBV7-3; size: .; CDR3: CASSRSYTGELFF; DNA: TGTGCCAGCTCCAGGTCTTACACCGGGGAGCTGTTTTTT
D: TRBD2; J: TRBJ2-3; V: TRBV10-3; size: .; CDR3: CAISESWAGGRVSTDTDTQYF; DNA: TGTGCCATCAGTGAGTCGTGGGCTGGCGGGAGGGTATCTACCGACACAGATACGCAGTATTTT
D: .; J: TRBJ2-3; V: TRBV4-3; size: .; CDR3: CASSQDSRSVYTDTQYF; DNA: TGCGCCAGCAGCCAAGACTCTAGGTCGGTTTATACGGATACGCAGTATTTT
D: .; J: TRBJ2-2; V: TRBV7-8; size: .; CDR3: CASSLVGWGRVTGELFF; DNA: TGTGCCAGCAGCTTAGTTGGTTGGGGGCGGGTCACCGGGGAGCTGTTTTTT
D: TRBD2; J: TRBJ2-1; V: TRBV5-1; size: .; CDR3: CASSLGLANEQFF; DNA: TGCGCCAGCAGCCTAGGACTAGCCAATGAGCAGTTCTTC
D: .; J: TRBJ1-3; V: TRBV6-5; size: .; CDR3: CASSYRGSGNTIYF; DNA: TGTGCCAGCAGTTATCGGGGCTCTGGAAACACCATATATTTT
D: .; J: TRBJ2-7; V: TRBV5-8; size: .; CDR3: CASSPLAVQPYEQYF; DNA: TGTGCCAGCAGCCCGTTAGCGGTGCAACCCTACGAGCAGTACTTC
D: .; J: TRBJ2-2; V: TRBV5-1; size: .; CDR3: CASSPGTRTNTGELFF; DNA: TGCGCCAGCAGCCCCGGAACTAGAACGAACACCGGGGAGCTGTTTTTT
D: TRBD2; J: TRBJ2-4; V: TRBV9; size: .; CDR3: CASSVLAGGDIQYF; DNA: TGTGCCAGCAGCGTACTAGCGGGGGGTGACATTCAGTACTTC
D: TRBD1; J: TRBJ1-6; V: TRBV6-5; size: .; CDR3: CASRVGQGANSPLHF; DNA: TGTGCCAGCAGAGTGGGACAGGGGGCGAATTCACCCCTCCACTTT
D: TRBD1; J: TRBJ1-1; V: TRBV5-6; size: .; CDR3: CASSPGQGRPNTEAFF; DNA: TGTGCCAGCAGCCCCGGACAGGGCCGGCCGAACACTGAAGCTTTCTTT
D: .; J: TRBJ2-2; V: TRBV19; size: .; CDR3: CASSIERNTGELFF; DNA: TGTGCCAGTAGTATAGAGAGGAACACCGGGGAGCTGTTTTTT
D: .; J: TRBJ2-1; V: TRBV19; size: .; CDR3: CASSTMRIVYNEQFF; DNA: TGTGCCAGTAGTACCATGCGTATCGTCTACAATGAGCAGTTCTTC
D: .; J: TRBJ2-3; V: TRBV6-5; size: .; CDR3: CASSYIRSSTDTQYF; DNA: TGTGCCAGCAGTTACATTAGATCTAGCACAGATACGCAGTATTTT
D: .; J: TRBJ1-5; V: TRBV2; size: .; CDR3: CASRGDANQPQHF; DNA: TGTGCCAGCAGGGGAGACGCGAATCAGCCCCAGCATTTT
D: .; J: TRBJ1-5; V: TRBV20-1; size: .; CDR3: CSASRQASSNQPQHF; DNA: TGCAGTGCTAGTCGGCAGGCATCCAGCAATCAGCCCCAGCATTTT
D: .; J: TRBJ2-5; V: TRBV7-2; size: .; CDR3: CASSPRNQETQYF; DNA: TGTGCCAGCAGTCCGCGGAACCAAGAGACCCAGTACTTC
D: TRBD2; J: TRBJ2-3; V: TRBV9; size: .; CDR3: CASSVASGGFTDTQYF; DNA: TGTGCCAGCAGCGTAGCCTCGGGGGGGTTCACAGATACGCAGTATTTT
D: .; J: TRBJ2-5; V: TRBV19; size: .; CDR3: CASSMATQETQYF; DNA: TGTGCCAGTAGTATGGCGACTCAAGAGACCCAGTACTTC
D: TRBD1; J: TRBJ1-4; V: TRBV10-3; size: .; CDR3: CAISSTGNEKLFF; DNA: TGTGCCATCAGTTCGACAGGGAATGAAAAACTGTTTTTT
D: .; J: TRBJ2-5; V: TRBV6-2/TRBV6-3; size: .; CDR3: CASSYSFLQETQYF; DNA: TGTGCCAGCAGTTACTCGTTCTTACAAGAGACCCAGTACTTC
D: .; J: TRBJ2-7; V: TRBV28; size: .; CDR3: CASSFPRETAYEQYF; DNA: TGTGCCAGCAGTTTCCCCCGGGAGACGGCCTACGAGCAGTACTTC
D: .; J: TRBJ1-1; V: TRBV28; size: .; CDR3: CASTHPTEVGSARTEAFF; DNA: TGTGCCAGCACCCACCCGACGGAGGTCGGCTCCGCGAGGACTGAAGCTTTCTTT
D: .; J: TRBJ1-4; V: TRBV28; size: .; CDR3: CASSFSYEKLFF; DNA: TGTGCCAGCAGTTTCTCTTATGAAAAACTGTTTTTT
D: TRBD2; J: TRBJ2-7; V: TRBV5-1; size: .; CDR3: CASRPAGTPYEQYF; DNA: TGCGCCAGCAGACCAGCGGGGACCCCCTACGAGCAGTACTTC
D: TRBD1; J: TRBJ1-1; V: TRBV11-2; size: .; CDR3: CASSSGTGAPEAFF; DNA: TGTGCCAGCAGTTCCGGGACAGGGGCCCCCGAAGCTTTCTTT
D: TRBD1; J: TRBJ2-5; V: TRBV7-7; size: once; CDR3: CASSLEGTGWETQYF; DNA: TGTGCTAGCAGCTTGGAAGGGACAGGCTGGGAGACCCAGTACTTC
D: .; J: TRBJ1-4; V: TRBV5-1; size: .; CDR3: CASSLRQGWSEKLFF; DNA: TGCGCCAGCAGCTTGAGGCAGGGCTGGAGTGAAAAACTGTTTTTT
D: .; J: TRBJ2-7; V: TRBV28; size: .; CDR3: CASSLSGSGHEQYF; DNA: TGTGCCAGCAGTTTATCAGGGTCCGGGCACGAGCAGTACTTC
D: .; J: TRBJ1-1; V: TRBV5-6; size: .; CDR3: CASSLARQGEAFF; DNA: TGTGCCAGCAGCTTGGCCCGGCAGGGTGAAGCTTTCTTT
D: TRBD1; J: TRBJ1-5; V: TRBV4-1; size: .; CDR3: CASSQVVTGNYQPQHF; DNA: TGCGCCAGCAGCCAAGTAGTGACAGGGAATTACCAGCCCCAGCATTTT
D: .; J: TRBJ1-1; V: TRBV7-3; size: once; CDR3: CASSFPGQAKAFF; DNA: TGTGCCAGCAGCTTTCCGGGACAAGCCAAAGCTTTCTTT
D: TRBD1; J: TRBJ1-5; V: TRBV2; size: .; CDR3: CASSANLLGTGLNQPQHF; DNA: TGTGCCAGCAGTGCGAACCTTTTGGGGACAGGTCTCAATCAGCCCCAGCATTTT
D: TRBD2; J: TRBJ2-7; V: TRBV6-5; size: .; CDR3: CASRQLAGNSYEQYF; DNA: TGTGCCAGCAGACAACTAGCGGGAAACTCCTACGAGCAGTACTTC
D: TRBD1; J: TRBJ2-5; V: TRBV29-1; size: .; CDR3: CSGKTGTGGGETQYF; DNA: TGCAGCGGTAAAACCGGGACAGGGGGAGGAGAGACCCAGTACTTC
D: TRBD1; J: TRBJ1-1; V: TRBV19; size: .; CDR3: CASSMGTGGRTEAFF; DNA: TGTGCCAGTAGTATGGGGACAGGGGGCAGGACTGAAGCTTTCTTT
D: TRBD2; J: TRBJ2-1; V: TRBV7-3; size: once; CDR3: CASSTTSGSGSEQFF; DNA: TGTGCCAGCAGCACTACTAGCGGGAGCGGTAGTGAGCAGTTCTTC
D: .; J: TRBJ2-5; V: TRBV7-2; size: .; CDR3: CASSSIWEETQYF; DNA: TGTGCCAGCAGCTCCATATGGGAGGAGACCCAGTACTTC
D: .; J: TRBJ2-5; V: TRBV19; size: .; CDR3: CATRDSFQETQYF; DNA: TGTGCCACCCGAGACTCGTTCCAAGAGACCCAGTACTTC
D: .; J: TRBJ2-6; V: TRBV5-5; size: few; CDR3: CASSFSSGANVLTF; DNA: TGTGCCAGCAGCTTTAGCTCTGGGGCCAACGTCCTGACTTTC
D: .; J: TRBJ1-5; V: TRBV12-3/TRBV12-4; size: .; CDR3: CASRRTGNQPQHF; DNA: TGTGCCAGCAGGAGGACTGGGAATCAGCCCCAGCATTTT
D: .; J: TRBJ1-5; V: TRBV5-6; size: once; CDR3: CASSQGPGAHNQPQHF; DNA: TGTGCCAGCAGCCAAGGCCCAGGGGCTCACAATCAGCCCCAGCATTTT
D: .; J: TRBJ1-5; V: TRBV19; size: few; CDR3: CASSITGAPPEAQHF; DNA: TGTGCCAGTAGTATAACGGGTGCCCCCCCAGAGGCCCAGCATTTT
D: .; J: TRBJ1-1; V: TRBV27; size: .; CDR3: CASSDGRLSEAFF; DNA: TGTGCCAGCAGTGATGGGCGATTGTCTGAAGCTTTCTTT
D: TRBD2; J: TRBJ2-1; V: TRBV4-3; size: .; CDR3: CASSQEVTSGYNEQFF; DNA: TGCGCCAGCAGCCAAGAGGTGACTAGCGGTTACAATGAGCAGTTCTTC
D: TRBD2; J: TRBJ2-5; V: TRBV24-1; size: once; CDR3: CATSDWAGVPETQYF; DNA: TGTGCCACCAGTGATTGGGCGGGGGTACCAGAGACCCAGTACTTC
D: TRBD2; J: TRBJ2-3; V: TRBV5-4; size: .; CDR3: CASSREGGTDTQYF; DNA: TGTGCCAGCAGCCGGGAGGGAGGGACAGATACGCAGTATTTT
D: TRBD2; J: TRBJ2-3; V: TRBV29-1; size: .; CDR3: CSVLGLAGGRTDTQYF; DNA: TGCAGCGTTTTGGGACTAGCGGGGGGGCGAACAGATACGCAGTATTTT